This TCR beta chain was identified during a study of somatic mutations in cytotoxic T cells in rheumatoid arthritis. This CDR3 comprises 13 residues. Germline CDR1 is SGHTA and CDR2 is FQGNSA. Trimming took 1 base from V and 7 from J, leaving 11 bases between them. This table comes from immunoSEQ multiplex PCR, and its TCRdb copy is limited to in-frame clones, with some not included. The table lists 6,300 or so clones, about 80% of them singletons. V and J are TRBV7-2 and TRBJ2-7; no firm D call. Sequences were derived from CD8+ T cells sorted from blood, sampled at a follow-up visit. This sequence was found in a woman in her 70s with rheumatoid arthritis. The CDR3 reads CASSLGFAEEQYF. DNA for the CDR3: TGTGCCAGCAGCTTAGGTTTTGCGGAGGAGCAGTACTTC.